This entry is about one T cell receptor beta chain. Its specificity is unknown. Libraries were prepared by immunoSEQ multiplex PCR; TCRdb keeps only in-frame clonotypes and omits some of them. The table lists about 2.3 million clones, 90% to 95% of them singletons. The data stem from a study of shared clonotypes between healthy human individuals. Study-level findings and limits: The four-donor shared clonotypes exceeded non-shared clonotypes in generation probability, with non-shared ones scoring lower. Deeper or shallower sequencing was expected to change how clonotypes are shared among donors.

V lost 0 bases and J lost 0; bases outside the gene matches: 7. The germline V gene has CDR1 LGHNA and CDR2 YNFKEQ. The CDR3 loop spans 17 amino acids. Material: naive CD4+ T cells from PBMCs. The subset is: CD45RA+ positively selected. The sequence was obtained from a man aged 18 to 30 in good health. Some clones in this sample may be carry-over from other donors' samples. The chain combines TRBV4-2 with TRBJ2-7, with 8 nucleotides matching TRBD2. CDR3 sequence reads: CASSQDFKRETSYEQYF. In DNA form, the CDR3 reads TGTGCCAGCAGCCAAGATTTTAAGCGGGAGACCTCCTACGAGCAGTACTTC.